Listed below are T cell receptor beta chains from one sample, sequenced in a study of cytomegalovirus exposure and HLA in healthy donors. Only in-frame clones appear in the TCRdb table, and some are missing; sequencing was by immunoSEQ multiplex PCR. The sample holds tens of thousands of clones, more than 80% seen once. The material sequenced was PBMCs. These receptors were taken from a woman aged 25 to 39 in good health and CMV-seronegative. The CDR3 runs from the conserved cysteine through the conserved F or W. A D gene is named only where the DNA matches it firmly. A row's size may be missing; if present it is once, few, many or a size class.

TRBJ1-6 . . TRBV21-1 TGTGCCAGCAGCAGCCAACCTGACAGGGATTCACCCCTCCACTTT CASSSQPDRDSPLHF
TRBJ2-5 . . TRBV5-5 TGTGCCAGCAGCTTGGAAGGGGTCGAGACCCAGTACTTC CASSLEGVETQYF
TRBJ2-2 . . TRBV5-4 TGTGCCAGCAGCTATCCCTGGGGGCTAAACACCGGGGAGCTGTTTTTT CASSYPWGLNTGELFF
TRBJ2-3 medium-sized TRBD2 TRBV6-4 TGTGCCAGCAGTGAGACTAGCGGGGAACCAGATACGCAGTATTTT CASSETSGEPDTQYF
TRBJ2-4 . . TRBV10-1 TGCGCCAGTGCCGCCCAGGAAGCCAAAAACATTCAGTACTTC CASAAQEAKNIQYF
TRBJ1-2 . TRBD1 TRBV13 TGTGCCAGCAGCTCCCGGGACAGCCCTTTCCTCTATGGCTACACCTTC CASSSRDSPFLYGYTF
TRBJ1-2 . TRBD1 TRBV28 TGTGCCAGCAGCTGGACAGGGCAAGGCTACACCTTC CASSWTGQGYTF
TRBJ2-3 . TRBD1 TRBV2 TGTGCCAGCAGTGAAAGCGACAGGGTGAGGGGTACGCAGTATTTT CASSESDRVRGTQYF
TRBJ2-7 . . TRBV18 TGTGCCAGCTCACCACCCGGGAACGCCTACGAGCAGTACTTC CASSPPGNAYEQYF
TRBJ1-4 . . TRBV4-2 TGTGCCAGCAGCCAAGACATGCGGAACAGGTATAATGAAAAACTGTTTTTT CASSQDMRNRYNEKLFF
TRBJ1-1 . . TRBV7-2 TGTGCCAGCAGCTTAGCAGGTGGCACTACCGGAGCTTTCTTT CASSLAGGTTGAFF
TRBJ2-7 . TRBD1 TRBV5-1 TGCGCCAGCAGCTTCCGGGACAGCCTCCCCCCCGCCTACGAGCAGTACTTC CASSFRDSLPPAYEQYF
TRBJ2-3 . TRBD2 TRBV7-2 TGTGCCAGCAGCTTAGCGATGGGCGGGGGGGCAAGAGATACGCAGTATTTT CASSLAMGGGARDTQYF
TRBJ1-6 . TRBD1 TRBV4-3 TGCGCCAGCAGCCAAGATCAGGGGGGCAATTCACCCCTCCACTTT CASSQDQGGNSPLHF
TRBJ2-3 . TRBD2 TRBV7-2 TGTGCCAGCAGCTTAGGGGCGGGGGGGGGCACAGATACGCAGTATTTT CASSLGAGGGTDTQYF
TRBJ1-6 . . TRBV16 TGTGCCAGCAGCCGGGACTTTGGTAATTCCCCCCTCCACTTT CASSRDFGNSPLHF
TRBJ1-4 . . TRBV28 TGTGCCAGCAGTCATACAGGGACTAATGAAAAACTGTTTTTT CASSHTGTNEKLFF
TRBJ1-1 . TRBD1 TRBV28 TGTGCCAGCAGTTTACGGGACAGGGTCCCCCTGGCTGAAGCTTTCTTT CASSLRDRVPLAEAFF
TRBJ2-4 . . TRBV7-9 TGTGCCAGCAGCTATGGCTACGACAGGCGGAACATTCAGTACTTC CASSYGYDRRNIQYF
TRBJ1-5 . . TRBV2 TGTGCCAGCAGTGAAGCGCCTGGGGAGACCCAGCATTTT CASSEAPGETQHF
TRBJ2-7 . . TRBV27 TGTGCCAGCAGTCCCCAGGAATCAGGGGCAGTCCACGAGCAGTACTTC CASSPQESGAVHEQYF
TRBJ1-2 . . TRBV4-1 TGCGCCAGCAGATTAGGGGGGGCGAACTATGGCTACACCTTC CASRLGGANYGYTF
TRBJ2-7 . TRBD2 TRBV2 TGTGCCAGCAGTGGGGAAGGGACTAGCGGGGGGCTCAGCTCCTACGAGCAGTACTTC CASSGEGTSGGLSSYEQYF
TRBJ1-1 . . TRBV21-1 TGTGCCAGCAGCAACCCCTCTCCGACAGGGTCCAACACTGAAGCTTTCTTT CASSNPSPTGSNTEAFF
TRBJ1-2 . TRBD1 TRBV10-2 TGCGCCAGCGGGGGGACAGGGACTAACTATGGCTACACCTTC CASGGTGTNYGYTF
TRBJ1-3 . . TRBV6-1 TGTGCCAGCAGTGAATCGAGATCCTCTGGAAACACCATATATTTT CASSESRSSGNTIYF
TRBJ2-7 once . TRBV9 TGTGCCAGCAGCTCCGGGGGGCTGCGAGGCAACTCCGAGCAGTACTTC CASSSGGLRGNSEQYF
TRBJ1-1 . TRBD1 TRBV7-9 TGTTCCAGCAGCTTAGAGACAGGGTCGAGAACTGAAGCTTTCTTT CSSSLETGSRTEAFF